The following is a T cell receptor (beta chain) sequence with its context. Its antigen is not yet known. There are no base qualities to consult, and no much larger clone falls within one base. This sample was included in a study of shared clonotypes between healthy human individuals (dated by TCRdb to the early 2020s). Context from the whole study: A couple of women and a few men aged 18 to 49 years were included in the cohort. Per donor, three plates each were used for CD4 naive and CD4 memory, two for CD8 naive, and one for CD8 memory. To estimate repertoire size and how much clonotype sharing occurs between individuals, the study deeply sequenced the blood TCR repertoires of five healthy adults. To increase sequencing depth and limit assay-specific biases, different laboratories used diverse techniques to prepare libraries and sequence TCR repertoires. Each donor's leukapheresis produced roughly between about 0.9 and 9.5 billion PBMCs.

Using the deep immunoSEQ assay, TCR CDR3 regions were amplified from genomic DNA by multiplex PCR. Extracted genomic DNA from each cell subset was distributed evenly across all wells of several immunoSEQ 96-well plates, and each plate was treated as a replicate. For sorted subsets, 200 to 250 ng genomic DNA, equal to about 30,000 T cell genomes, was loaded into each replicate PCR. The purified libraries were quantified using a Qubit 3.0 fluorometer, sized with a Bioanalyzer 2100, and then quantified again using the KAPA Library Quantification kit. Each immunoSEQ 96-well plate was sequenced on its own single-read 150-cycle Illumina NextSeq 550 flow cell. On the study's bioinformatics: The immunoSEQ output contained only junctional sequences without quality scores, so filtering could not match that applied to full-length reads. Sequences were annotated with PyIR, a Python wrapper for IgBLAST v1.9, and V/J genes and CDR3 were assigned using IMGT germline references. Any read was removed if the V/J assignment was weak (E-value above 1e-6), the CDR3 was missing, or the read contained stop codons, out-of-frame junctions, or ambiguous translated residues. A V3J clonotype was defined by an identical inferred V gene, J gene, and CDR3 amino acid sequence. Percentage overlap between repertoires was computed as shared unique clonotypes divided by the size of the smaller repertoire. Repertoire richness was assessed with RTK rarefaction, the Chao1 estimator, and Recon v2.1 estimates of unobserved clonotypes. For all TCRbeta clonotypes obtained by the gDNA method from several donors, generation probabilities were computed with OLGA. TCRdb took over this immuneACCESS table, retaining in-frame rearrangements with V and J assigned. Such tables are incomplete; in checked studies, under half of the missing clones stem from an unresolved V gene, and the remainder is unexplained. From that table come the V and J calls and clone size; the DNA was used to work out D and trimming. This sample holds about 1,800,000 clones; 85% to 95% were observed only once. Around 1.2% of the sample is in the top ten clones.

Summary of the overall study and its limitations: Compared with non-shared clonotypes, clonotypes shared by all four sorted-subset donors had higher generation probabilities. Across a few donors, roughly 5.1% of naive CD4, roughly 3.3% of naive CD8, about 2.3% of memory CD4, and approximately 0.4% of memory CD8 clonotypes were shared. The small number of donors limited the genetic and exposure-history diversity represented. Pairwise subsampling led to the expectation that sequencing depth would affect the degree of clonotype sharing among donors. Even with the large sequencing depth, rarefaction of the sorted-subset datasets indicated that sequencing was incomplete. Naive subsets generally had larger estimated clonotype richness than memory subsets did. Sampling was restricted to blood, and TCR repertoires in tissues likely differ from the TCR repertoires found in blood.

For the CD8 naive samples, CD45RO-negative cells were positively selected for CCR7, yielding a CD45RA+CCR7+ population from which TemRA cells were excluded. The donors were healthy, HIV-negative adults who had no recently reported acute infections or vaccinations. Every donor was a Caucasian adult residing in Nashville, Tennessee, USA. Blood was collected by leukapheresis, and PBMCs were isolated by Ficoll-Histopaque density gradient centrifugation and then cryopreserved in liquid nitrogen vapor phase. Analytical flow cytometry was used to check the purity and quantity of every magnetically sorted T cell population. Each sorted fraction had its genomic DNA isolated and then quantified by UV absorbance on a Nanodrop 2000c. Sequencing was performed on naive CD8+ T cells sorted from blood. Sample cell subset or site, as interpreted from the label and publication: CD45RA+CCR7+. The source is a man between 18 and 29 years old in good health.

The DNA sequence follows: TGTGCCAGCAGTCCAGAGGGGGGCGGATCCTACGAGCAGTACTTC. The translation is CASSPEGGGSYEQYF. Rearrangement joined TRBV7-2 to TRBJ2-7; the D element might be TRBD1 or TRBD2, as each aligns at 6 bases. The germline V gene yields SGHTA for CDR1 and FQGNSA for CDR2. Trimming takes 6 bases from V and 1 base from J, and the germline ends sit 16 bases apart. The CDR3 covers 15 residues, taking in both the cysteine and the phenylalanine. The only DNA kept is the CDR3, 45 bases in frame from the first base.